This T cell receptor (beta chain) was sequenced in a study of shared clonotypes between healthy human individuals. Study-wide results and caveats: A reduction in generation probabilities was seen for non-shared clonotypes relative to those shared by all four donors. Shared clonotypes: 4.5% to 5% naive CD4, around 4% naive CD8, less than 2.5% memory CD4, about 0.4% memory CD8. Generally, naive subsets (rather than memory subsets) showed larger estimated richness.

The data were produced by immunoSEQ multiplex PCR, yet TCRdb's version contains in-frame clones alone and is incomplete. The sample includes some 1 million clones, more than 65% seen only once; the top ten take roughly 1.5%. A single count supports this clone. The target antigen is unknown. The sequenced material came from memory CD4+ T cells sorted from blood. Subset reported: CD45RA-negative fraction. The TCR was taken from a young man in good health.

CDR3 protein: CASSQDHEAGGLRRNIQYF. The CDR3, as DNA: TGCGCCAGCAGCCAAGATCATGAGGCGGGGGGGCTGCGGAGGAACATTCAGTACTTC. V usage is TRBV4-1 and J usage is TRBJ2-4; TRBD2 matches 9 bases. The CDR3 covers 19 residues. CDR1 is MGHRA and CDR2 is YSYEKL in the germline V gene. V trimming: 0 bases; J trimming: 7 bases; junction bases outside the gene matches: 16.